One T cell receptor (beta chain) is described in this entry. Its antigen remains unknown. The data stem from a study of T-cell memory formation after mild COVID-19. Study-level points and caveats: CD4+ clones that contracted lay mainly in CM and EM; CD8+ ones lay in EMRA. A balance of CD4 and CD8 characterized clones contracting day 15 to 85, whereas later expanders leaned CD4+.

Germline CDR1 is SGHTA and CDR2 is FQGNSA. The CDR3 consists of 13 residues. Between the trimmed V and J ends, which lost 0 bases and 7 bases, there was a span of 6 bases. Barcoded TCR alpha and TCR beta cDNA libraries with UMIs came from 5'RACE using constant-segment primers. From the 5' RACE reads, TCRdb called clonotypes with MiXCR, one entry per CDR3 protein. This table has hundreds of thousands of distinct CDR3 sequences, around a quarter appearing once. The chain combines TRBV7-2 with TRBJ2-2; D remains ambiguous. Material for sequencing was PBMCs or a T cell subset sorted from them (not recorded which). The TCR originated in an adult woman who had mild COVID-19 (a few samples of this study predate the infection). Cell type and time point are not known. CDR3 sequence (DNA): TGTGCCAGCAGCTTAGCGATTGTCGGGGAGCTGTTTTTT. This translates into CASSLAIVGELFF.